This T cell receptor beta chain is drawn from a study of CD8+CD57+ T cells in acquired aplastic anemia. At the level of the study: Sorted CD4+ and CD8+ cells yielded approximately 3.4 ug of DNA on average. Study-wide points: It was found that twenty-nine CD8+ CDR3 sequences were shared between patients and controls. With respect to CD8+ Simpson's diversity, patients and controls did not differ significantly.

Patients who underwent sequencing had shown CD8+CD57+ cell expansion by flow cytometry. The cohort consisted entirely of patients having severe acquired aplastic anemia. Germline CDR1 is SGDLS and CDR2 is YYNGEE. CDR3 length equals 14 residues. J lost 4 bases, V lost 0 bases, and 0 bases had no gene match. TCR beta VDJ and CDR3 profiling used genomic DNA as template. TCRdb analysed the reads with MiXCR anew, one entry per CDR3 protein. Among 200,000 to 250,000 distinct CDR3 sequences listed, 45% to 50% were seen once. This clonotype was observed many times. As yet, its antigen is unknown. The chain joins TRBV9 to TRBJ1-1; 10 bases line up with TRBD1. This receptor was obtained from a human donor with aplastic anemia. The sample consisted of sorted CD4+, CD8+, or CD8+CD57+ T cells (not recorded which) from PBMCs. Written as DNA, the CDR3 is TGTGCCAGCAGCGTAGGGGACAGGGGCACTGAAGCTTTCTTT. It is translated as CASSVGDRGTEAFF.